This T cell receptor beta chain appears in the sequencing data of a study of identical twins. Regarding the study as a whole: Abundant beta clonotypes from cord blood had fewer insertions, unlike memory repertoires, which showed none. Sequences that were beta out-of-frame showed weaker excess twin sharing.

The CDR3 totals 17 residues. V was clipped by 5 bases and J by 4 bases, with 20 bases between them. A note on this clonotype: The antigen remains unidentified.

TCRdb called the 5' RACE reads again in MiXCR, with one record for every CDR3 protein. This table has around 550,000 distinct CDR3 sequences, 13% to 15% appearing once. Each donor was a healthy Caucasian. The sample was also linked to a second study, of yellow fever vaccine responses in identical twins.

The chain uses TRBV12-3 or TRBV12-4 and TRBJ2-2; D is perhaps TRBD2 (7 bases). The sequenced sample was CD4+ T cells sorted from blood. The sequence came from a woman younger than 35 in good health. CDR3 DNA sequence: TGTGCCAGCAGTCCCCTTTGGTTGGGGGGGGCCACCGGGGAGCTGTTTTTT. This gives the protein CASSPLWLGGATGELFF.